This T cell receptor beta chain was profiled in a study of cytomegalovirus exposure and HLA in healthy donors (dated by TCRdb to about 2017). In terms of the full investigation: In an earlier analysis of under 600 of the donors, 276 Gb of sequence data and approximately 120 million unique TCR beta sequences from some 170 million T cells were reported. About 330 gigabases of sequencing data and around 85 million unique TCR sequences made up an early release that covered nearly 650 HLA-typed donors. Among the 398 genotyped donors, approximately 77% belonged to the genetic ancestry cluster associated with self-reported Caucasian donors. The study aimed to test whether signatures of past pathogen exposure could be identified by cataloging public T cell receptors. The study profiled the T cell repertoires of hundreds of subjects by immunosequencing and related them to cytomegalovirus serostatus. Besides the first cohort of roughly 660 subjects, a separate validation cohort made up of roughly 120 different subjects was used. The study combined high-throughput TCR immunosequencing, statistical association of individual TCRs with disease status, and machine learning to predict cytomegalovirus infection status. To study patterns of TCR occurrence, a later analysis re-analyzed previously published TCR beta repertoires from several hundred donors and added high-resolution HLA genotyping. The later analysis used no new phenotypic data to find candidate immune exposures, relying instead on TCR beta sequences and their occurrence across donors. To decide whether each TCR beta V gene segment behaved as functional or pseudogenic, an earlier analysis of some 580 of the donors relied on high-throughput TCR beta sequencing. Donor age, sex, ethnicity and CMV serostatus were compiled together with the repertoire data. In a later genetic analysis, genome-wide SNP genotypes for about three fifths of the 666 donors were used, and that subset was treated as a discovery cohort. Every discovery cohort repertoire had been produced on one sequencing platform. Class I and class II HLA loci were covered by the typing at four-digit resolution. Typing coverage varied by locus: roughly 629-640 donors for A, B, C, DRB1 and DQB1; approximately 500 for DQA1; more than 600 for DPA1; roughly 470 for DPB1. Roughly 5 DR-DQ haplotypes were handled as single units for association and clustering because linkage in the cohort was strong. Among a few hundred genotyped donors of the cohort, an average of about 240,000 unique TCR beta nucleotide sequences were sequenced per donor, roughly a sixth of them non-productive. The paper as a whole reports these results and caveats: Strong co-occurrence of HLA alleles, especially DR and DQ, made assigning TCR associations to individual alleles difficult. Because the 87-base-pair reads could not distinguish some IMGT-functional V segments, including TRBV6-2 and TRBV6-3, those segments were excluded. Broadly in line with IMGT annotations, most TCR beta V segments showed up in productive rearrangements about 90% or about 30% of the time in an earlier analysis of around 550 of the donors. In this cohort, only TCR beta chains were sequenced, and detectable features were limited by the absence of alpha or paired-chain data. Because HLA typing was missing for some donors at each locus, association tests included only the typed subset. In vitro tests confirmed that a few of the cytomegalovirus-associated TCR beta chains recognize cytomegalovirus antigens. A further reported finding was that TCR beta sequences accurately predicted the HLA-A and HLA-B alleles for most subjects in the first cohort. Correlated functional status among segregating V segments might reflect linkage disequilibrium, but an unknown experimental factor could not be ruled out. A later analysis reported that several top co-occurrence clusters appeared linked to parvovirus B19, influenza, CMV and Epstein-Barr virus. According to a later genetic analysis, donors in an Asian-associated ancestry cluster had fewer N-insertions in productive TCRs than the approximately 610-donor mean. Sequencing depth was assumed to be roughly uniform across donors in the presence/absence analyses, though that assumption may not hold. The classifier was reported to diagnose cytomegalovirus status with high specificity and sensitivity in both the original and validation cohorts. The earlier analysis of a few hundred of the donors excluded approximately 17 rarely observed V segments, including chromosome 9 orphons, because counts were too low. A later analysis found that most CMV-associated TCR beta chains appeared HLA-restricted, with HLA associations seemingly driven largely by CMV exposure. In a later analysis, TCR association rates were found to vary across HLA loci, with the most associated TCRs seen for DRB1 alleles and the fewest for HLA-C alleles. The authors suggested that the approach could potentially be extended to other disease states and immunological phenotypes. At a false discovery rate of 0.05, a later analysis linked 15,000 to 20,000 TCR beta sequences to specific HLA alleles. The sequencing pipeline was judged likely to have produced a cluster of highly shared sequence variants as a technical artifact. Compared with equally common non-associated chains, HLA-associated TCR beta chains in a later analysis were more clonally expanded and had lower generation probabilities. In the study, roughly 160 TCR beta chains were listed as associated with cytomegalovirus. A later genetic analysis associated a missense DCLRE1C variant with V-gene and J-gene trimming of TCR beta chains, and an independent cohort replicated the association. Most TCR sequences were observed very rarely across donors, whereas some public TCRs were present in many individuals. Immune exposure information for the cohort was limited to CMV serostatus.

The library was obtained by the immunoSEQ multiplex PCR assay. For the multiplex PCR, a mixture combining 60 forward primers for TCR Vbeta segments and 13 reverse primers for TCR Jbeta segments was used. A multiplex PCR assay on genomic DNA amplified the CDR3 region of rearranged TCR beta genes. The Illumina HiSeq System was used to sequence the amplified TCR beta libraries as 87-base-pair reads. From the authors' description of their analysis: In a later analysis, tens of millions of unique TCR beta chains were counted across the roughly 610 repertoires, and around 10 million of these chains were shared by at least two donors. A nearest-neighbor algorithm error-corrected the raw reads and collapsed the reads into unique sequences, merging closely related sequences to remove PCR and sequencing errors. To assign V, D and J gene segments, CDR3 sequences were aligned to IMGT reference sequences. For a sequence to be retained, a match of at least six nucleotides was required to both a V gene segment and a J gene segment. Rearrangements were classified as productive when the CDR3 lacked stop codons and remained in frame with V and J, and all other rearrangements were classified as non-productive. Following IMGT convention, CDR3 was defined as the stretch from the second conserved V-encoded cysteine up to the conserved J-encoded phenylalanine. In an earlier analysis of some 550 of the donors, sequences lacking an unambiguous match to a single V gene segment were excluded. In an earlier analysis of about 590 of the donors, a V segment was called functional when productive rearrangements were above 56.7%, and segregating when the standard deviation between donors exceeded 5%. To diagnose cytomegalovirus status from the catalog of TCR beta chain sequences, a statistical classification framework was built. In a later analysis, V and J genes were assigned by comparing TCR nucleotide sequences against IMGT/GENE-DB human TR gene sequences. In a later analysis, CDR3 sequences and most-parsimonious VDJ recombination scenarios were assigned using the TCRdist pipeline. In a later analysis, every TCR beta chain was defined by the combination of its CDR3 amino acid sequence and its V-gene family, and reads without a unique V-gene family were dropped. To address suspected cross-contamination and a sequencing artifact, a later analysis removed a few hundred highly shared, low-generation-probability nucleotide sequences. In a later analysis, a clonal expansion index was calculated for each public chain from normalized within-repertoire ranks of inferred template counts. In a later analysis, generation probabilities were computed with a VDJ recombination model fitted to out-of-frame rearrangements, and the resulting probabilities were checked against IGoR. In a later analysis, hypergeometric tests were used to score TCR-TCR, TCR-HLA and TCR-CMV co-occurrence, with a repertoire-size bias correction applied to TCR pairs. In a later analysis, false discovery rates were estimated by permuting HLA or CMV assignments 20 times. In a later analysis, co-occurring TCRs were grouped using DBSCAN, and TCRdist sequence similarity was added for clustering within HLA-allele-positive subsets. Repertoires with fewer than 30,000 or more than 120,000 public chains, plus five repertoires with anomalous nucleotide sharing, were excluded from co-occurrence clustering. Held by TCRdb, this immuneACCESS table contains in-frame sequences only and omits some clones. Under half of the omission traces to an unresolved V gene where checked; the cause of the rest is unknown. Clone size and V and J calls were adopted from that table, with D and trimming inferred from the DNA. Within this sample are 110,000 or so clones, with 73% of them counted one time only. Jointly, the top ten make up roughly 8% of the sample.

The cohort comprised some 680 healthy bone marrow donors. All cohort members were sampled while nominally healthy, although unrecorded immune exposures were likely present. The donor was CMV seronegative and belonged to the group of 352 seronegative cohort members. Each donor provided a peripheral blood sample, and peripheral blood mononuclear cells were used for TCR beta sequencing. The Qiagen DNeasy Blood Extraction Kit was used to extract genomic DNA from the blood cell samples. The germline V gene (reference sequence) specifies SGHKS as CDR1 and YYEKEE as CDR2. The CDR3 runs 14 residues from the cysteine to the phenylalanine. CDR3 DNA is the only sequence kept; it has 42 bases, read in frame from the first base. V is reduced by 4 bases and J by 2 bases, leaving a spacing of 7 bases between them. Comments on this clone: Its antigen is not yet known. No much larger clone is present one base from it, and per-base qualities are unavailable.

Sequenced sample: PBMCs. Here the chain combines TRBV5-5 and TRBJ1-6; no D gene call is confident. The sequence was obtained from a man aged 35 to 55 in good health and CMV-seronegative. This receptor carries the CDR3 CASSPDTYNSPLHF. The nucleotide sequence reads TGTGCCAGCAGCCCTGACACCTATAATTCACCCCTCCACTTT.